The present T cell receptor (beta chain) was sequenced within a study of OX40 agonist ivuxolimab in advanced cancers. Study-level background: Three patients, one with hepatocellular carcinoma and two with cutaneous melanoma, responded partially.

The data were produced by immunoSEQ multiplex PCR, yet TCRdb's version contains in-frame clones alone and is incomplete. The profile covers about 67,000 clones, with roughly 85% appearing a single time and approximately 2% taken by the ten largest. This CDR3 comprises 14 residues. In germline, CDR1 is PRHDT, CDR2 FYEKMQ (reference sequence). V dropped 2 bases and J dropped 2; count of bases not matched to a gene: 2. The material was CD4+ or CD8+ T cells sorted from blood, obtained in a trial of the OX40 agonist ivuxolimab. V usage is TRBV13 and J usage is TRBJ2-5; 7 bases fit TRBD1. The clonotype was recovered from an adult with an advanced solid tumor such as melanoma, head and neck, liver or kidney cancer. The chain's CDR3 is CASSLWDRQETQYF. DNA of the CDR3: TGTGCCAGCAGCTTATGGGACAGACAAGAGACCCAGTACTTC.